These 8 T cell receptor beta chains share one sample of origin, sequenced in a study of T cell responses to AZD1222 COVID-19 vaccine. Assay used: immunoSEQ multiplex PCR; TCRdb lists only in-frame clones, some missing. The sample lists over 100,000 clones, around 90% occurring once. Sequencing used peripheral blood, obtained on day 0 of MenACWY control vaccination. Receptor source: an adult in good health.

V usage is TRBV12-3 or TRBV12-4 and J usage is TRBJ1-2; TRBD1 matches at 7 bases. J gave up 8 bases and V 1 base, and 1 base lay outside the gene matches. This CDR3 contains 12 residues. CDR3 bases: TGTGCCAGCAGTTTAGGGGACAGAGGCTACACCTTC. Protein product: CASSLGDRGYTF.

This chain links TRBV16 with TRBJ1-5; tentatively, D is TRBD1 (6 bases). The CDR3 is made up of 15 amino acids. The V and J ends lost 0 bases and 4 bases respectively, with 10 bases between them. Germline V gives CDR1 KGHSY, CDR2 FQNENV. The CDR3 DNA reads TGTGCCAGCAGCCAATCTTTAAGGGGGAATCAGCCCCAGCATTTT. It codes for CASSQSLRGNQPQHF.

The V and J genes are TRBV18 and TRBJ1-2, with a weak D call TRBD1 (5 bases). Looked up from germline, CDR1 is KGHSH and CDR2 is LQKENI. The V gene lost 2 bases and the J gene lost 4 bases, with 11 bases spanning the gap. This CDR3 is 14 amino acids long. This CDR3 reads CASSPMTAPYGYTF. In DNA, the CDR3 is TGTGCCAGCTCACCAATGACAGCACCCTATGGCTACACCTTC.

This clone showed up just once. This chain connects TRBV28 to TRBJ2-3; D gene uncertain. CDR1 is MDHEN, CDR2 SYDVKM, per germline. V gave up 7 bases and J gave up 0 bases, with 11 bases separating them. The CDR3 is 14 residues long. The CDR3 loop is CASTPEQSTDTQYF. CDR3 nucleotide sequence: TGTGCCAGCACCCCCGAGCAGAGCACAGATACGCAGTATTTT.

The chain carries TRBV27 and TRBJ1-6, with TRBD1 matching 7 bases. J lost 8 bases, V lost 5 bases, and 9 bases had no gene match. The CDR3 has 15 amino acids. Per germline, CDR1 MNHEY and CDR2 SMNVEV (reference sequence). CDR3 DNA: TGTGCCAGCAGTCTCGCCAGACAGGGTGATTCACCCCTCCACTTT. Its protein is CASSLARQGDSPLHF.

The rearrangement uses TRBV28 and TRBJ2-7; D may be TRBD1 or TRBD2 (5 bases each). Trimming shortened V by 2 bases and J by 1 base, and 9 bases separated the two germline ends. CDR3 size: 14 residues. Germline V gene data show CDR1 as MDHEN and CDR2 as SYDVKM. The CDR3 here is CASSLTGHSYEQYF. Here the CDR3 DNA reads TGTGCCAGCAGTTTAACGGGGCATTCCTACGAGCAGTACTTC.

The rearrangement uses TRBV24-1 and TRBJ1-1, with 7 positions matching TRBD1. The CDR3 contains 15 residues. Germline V lookup: CDR1 KGHDR, CDR2 SFDVKD. V trimming: 7 bases; J trimming: 2 bases; junction bases outside the gene matches: 9. For the CDR3, the DNA is TGTGCCACCAGAGATCGGGACAGTTTAAACACTGAAGCTTTCTTT. Its translation: CATRDRDSLNTEAFF.

V is TRBV7-9 and J is TRBJ2-6; 7 bases fit TRBD1. Germline V gene data show CDR1 as SEHNR and CDR2 as FQNEAQ (reference sequence). V trimming: 5 bases; J trimming: 3 bases; junction bases outside the gene matches: 10. The CDR3 totals 17 residues. CDR3 region: CASSIERQGNGANVLTF. The DNA of the CDR3 is TGTGCCAGCAGCATCGAGCGACAGGGTAATGGGGCCAACGTCCTGACTTTC.